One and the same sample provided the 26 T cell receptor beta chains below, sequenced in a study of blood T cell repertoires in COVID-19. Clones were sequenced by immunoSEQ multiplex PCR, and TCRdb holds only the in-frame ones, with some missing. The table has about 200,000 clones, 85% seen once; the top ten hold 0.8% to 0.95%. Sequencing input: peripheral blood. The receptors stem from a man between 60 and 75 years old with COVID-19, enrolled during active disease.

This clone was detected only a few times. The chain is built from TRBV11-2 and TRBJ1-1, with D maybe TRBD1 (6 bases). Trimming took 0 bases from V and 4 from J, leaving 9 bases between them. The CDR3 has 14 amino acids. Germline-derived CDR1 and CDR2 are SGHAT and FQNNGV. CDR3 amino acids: CASSLEGAGTEAFF. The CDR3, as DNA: TGTGCCAGCAGCTTAGAGGGGGCGGGCACTGAAGCTTTCTTT.

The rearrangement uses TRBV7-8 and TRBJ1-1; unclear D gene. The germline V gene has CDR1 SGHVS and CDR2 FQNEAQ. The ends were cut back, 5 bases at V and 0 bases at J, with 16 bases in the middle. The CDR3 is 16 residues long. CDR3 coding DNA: TGTGCCAGCAGCCCCCAGATTAGGACTGTGAACACTGAAGCTTTCTTT. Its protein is CASSPQIRTVNTEAFF.

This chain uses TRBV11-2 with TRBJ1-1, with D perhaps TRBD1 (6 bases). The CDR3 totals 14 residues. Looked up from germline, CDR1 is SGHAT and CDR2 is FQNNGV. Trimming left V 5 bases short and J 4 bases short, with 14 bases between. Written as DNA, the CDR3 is TGTGCCAGCAGCGCCTACAGGGATGTCACTGAAGCTTTCTTT. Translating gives CASSAYRDVTEAFF.

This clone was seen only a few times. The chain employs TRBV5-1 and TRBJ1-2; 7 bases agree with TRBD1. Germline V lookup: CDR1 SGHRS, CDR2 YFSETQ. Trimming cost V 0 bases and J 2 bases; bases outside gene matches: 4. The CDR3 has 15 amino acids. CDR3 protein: CASSLALTGNYGYTF. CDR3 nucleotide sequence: TGCGCCAGCAGCTTGGCCCTGACAGGGAACTATGGCTACACCTTC.

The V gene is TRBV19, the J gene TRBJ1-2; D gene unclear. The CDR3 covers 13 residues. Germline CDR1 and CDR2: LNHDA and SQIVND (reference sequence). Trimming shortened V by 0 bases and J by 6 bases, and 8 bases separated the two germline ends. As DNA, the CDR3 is TGTGCCAGTAGTATAGACAAGGGAGATGGCTACACCTTC. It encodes CASSIDKGDGYTF.

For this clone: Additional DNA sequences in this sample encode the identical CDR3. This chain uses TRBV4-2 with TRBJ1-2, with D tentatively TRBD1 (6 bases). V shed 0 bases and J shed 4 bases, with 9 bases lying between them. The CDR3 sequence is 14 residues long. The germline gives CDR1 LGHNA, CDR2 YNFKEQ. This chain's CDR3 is CASSQDRGSYGYTF. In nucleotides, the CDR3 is TGTGCCAGCAGCCAAGACAGGGGTTCCTATGGCTACACCTTC.

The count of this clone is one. The CDR3 reads CASSFGQGGISPLHF. In DNA form, the CDR3 reads TGTGCCAGCAGTTTCGGACAGGGGGGTATTTCACCCCTCCACTTT. The V gene is TRBV6-1, the J gene TRBJ1-6, with TRBD1 identical over 10 bases. CDR1 and CDR2 from the germline V gene are MNHNS and SASEGT. This CDR3 spans 15 amino acids. Losses at the gene ends were 5 bases for V and 9 bases for J; bases not matched to a gene: 7.

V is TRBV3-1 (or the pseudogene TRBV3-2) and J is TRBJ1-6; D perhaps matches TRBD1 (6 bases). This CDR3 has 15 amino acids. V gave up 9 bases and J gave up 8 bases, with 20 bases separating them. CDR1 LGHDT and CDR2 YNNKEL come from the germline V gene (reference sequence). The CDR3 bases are TGTGCCAGAAGTCGGGGGGAACAGGGTTATTCACCCCTCCACTTT. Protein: CARSRGEQGYSPLHF.

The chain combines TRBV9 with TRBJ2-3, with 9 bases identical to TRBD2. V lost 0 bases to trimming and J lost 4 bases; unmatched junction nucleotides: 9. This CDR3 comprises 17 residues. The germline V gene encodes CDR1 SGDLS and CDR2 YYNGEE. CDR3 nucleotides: TGTGCCAGCAGCGTAGTTGGTAGCGGGAGTCGGGCAGATACGCAGTATTTT. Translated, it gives CASSVVGSGSRADTQYF. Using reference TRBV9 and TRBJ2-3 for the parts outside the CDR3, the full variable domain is DSGVTQTPKHLITATGQRVTLRCSPRSGDLSVYWYQQSLDQGLQFLIQYYNGEERAKGNILERFSAQQFPDLHSELNLSSLELGDSALYFCASSVVGSGSRADTQYFGPGTRLTVL.

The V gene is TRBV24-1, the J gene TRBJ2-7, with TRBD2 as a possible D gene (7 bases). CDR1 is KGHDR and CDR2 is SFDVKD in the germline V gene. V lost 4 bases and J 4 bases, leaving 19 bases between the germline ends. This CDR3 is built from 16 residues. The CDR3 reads CATSEGGTPAPYEQYF. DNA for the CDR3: TGTGCCACCAGTGAGGGGGGGACACCCGCCCCATACGAGCAGTACTTC.

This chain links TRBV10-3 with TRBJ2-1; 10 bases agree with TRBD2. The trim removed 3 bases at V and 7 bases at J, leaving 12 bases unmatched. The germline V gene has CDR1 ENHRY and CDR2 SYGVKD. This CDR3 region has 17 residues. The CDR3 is CAISDRVAGGRGNEQFF. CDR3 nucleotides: TGTGCCATCAGTGATAGGGTAGCGGGAGGTCGGGGGAATGAGCAGTTCTTC.

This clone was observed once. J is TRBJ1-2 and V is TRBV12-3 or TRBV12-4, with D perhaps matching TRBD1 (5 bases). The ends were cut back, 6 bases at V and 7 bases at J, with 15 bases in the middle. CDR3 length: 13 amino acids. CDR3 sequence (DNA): TGTGCCAGCAGGGAAAACGGGGGACCTGGCTACACCTTC. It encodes CASRENGGPGYTF.

The CDR3 loop reads CATPGGGSEAFF. Here the CDR3 DNA reads TGTGCCACCCCCGGCGGGGGGTCTGAAGCTTTCTTT. The chain recombines TRBV7-9 with TRBJ1-1; D is perhaps TRBD1 (5 bases). Trimming removed 10 bases from V and 6 bases from J, with 15 bases in between. This CDR3 is 12 amino acids long. Germline V gene data show CDR1 as SEHNR and CDR2 as FQNEAQ (reference sequence).

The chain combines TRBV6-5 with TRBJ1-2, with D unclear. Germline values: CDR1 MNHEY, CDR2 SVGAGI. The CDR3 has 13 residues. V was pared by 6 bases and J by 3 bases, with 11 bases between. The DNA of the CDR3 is TGTGCCAGCAGCGTGTTGAGGGACTATGGCTACACCTTC. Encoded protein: CASSVLRDYGYTF.

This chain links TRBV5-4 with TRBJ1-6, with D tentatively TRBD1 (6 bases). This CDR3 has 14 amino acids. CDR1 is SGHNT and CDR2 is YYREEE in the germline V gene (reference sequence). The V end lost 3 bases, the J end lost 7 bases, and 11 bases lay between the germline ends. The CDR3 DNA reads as TGTGCCAGCAGCTCAGGGGAGACGAATTCACCCCTCCACTTT. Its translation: CASSSGETNSPLHF.

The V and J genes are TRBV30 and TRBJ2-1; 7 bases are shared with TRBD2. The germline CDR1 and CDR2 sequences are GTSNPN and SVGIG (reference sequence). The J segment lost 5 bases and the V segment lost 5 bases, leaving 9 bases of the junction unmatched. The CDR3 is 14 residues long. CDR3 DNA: TGTGCCTGGGCCCTGGGAGGGCTGAACAATGAGCAGTTCTTC. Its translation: CAWALGGLNNEQFF.

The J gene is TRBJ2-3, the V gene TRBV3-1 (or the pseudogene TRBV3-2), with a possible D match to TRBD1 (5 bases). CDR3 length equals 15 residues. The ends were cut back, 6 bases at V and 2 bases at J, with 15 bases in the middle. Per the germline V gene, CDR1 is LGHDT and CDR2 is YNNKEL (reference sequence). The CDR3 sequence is CASSRQNRHTDTQYF. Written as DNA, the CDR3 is TGTGCCAGCAGTCGACAGAACCGTCACACAGATACGCAGTATTTT.

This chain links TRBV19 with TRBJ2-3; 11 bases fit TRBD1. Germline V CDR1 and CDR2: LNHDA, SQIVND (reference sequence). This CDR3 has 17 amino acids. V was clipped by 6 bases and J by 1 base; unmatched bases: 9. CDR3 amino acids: CASRMGQGVQGTDTQYF. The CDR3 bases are TGTGCCAGTAGAATGGGACAGGGGGTTCAGGGCACAGATACGCAGTATTTT.

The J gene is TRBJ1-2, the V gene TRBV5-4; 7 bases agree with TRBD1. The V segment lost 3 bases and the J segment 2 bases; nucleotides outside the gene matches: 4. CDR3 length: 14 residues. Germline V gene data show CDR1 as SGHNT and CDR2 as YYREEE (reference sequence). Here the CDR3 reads CASSWDRGNYGYTF. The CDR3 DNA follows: TGTGCCAGCAGCTGGGACAGAGGAAACTATGGCTACACCTTC.

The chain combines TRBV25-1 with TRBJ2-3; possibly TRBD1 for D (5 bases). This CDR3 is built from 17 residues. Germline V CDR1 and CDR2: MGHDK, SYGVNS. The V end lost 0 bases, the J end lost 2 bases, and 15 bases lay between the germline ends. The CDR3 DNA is TGTGCCAGCAGTGAATATGCCCAGGGTCTAGACACAGATACGCAGTATTTT. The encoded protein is CASSEYAQGLDTDTQYF.

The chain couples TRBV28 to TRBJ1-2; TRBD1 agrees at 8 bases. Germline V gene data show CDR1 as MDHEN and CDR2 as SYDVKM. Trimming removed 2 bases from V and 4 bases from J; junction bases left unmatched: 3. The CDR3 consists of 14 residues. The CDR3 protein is CASSLGQGPYGYTF. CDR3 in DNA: TGTGCCAGCAGTTTAGGACAGGGACCCTATGGCTACACCTTC.

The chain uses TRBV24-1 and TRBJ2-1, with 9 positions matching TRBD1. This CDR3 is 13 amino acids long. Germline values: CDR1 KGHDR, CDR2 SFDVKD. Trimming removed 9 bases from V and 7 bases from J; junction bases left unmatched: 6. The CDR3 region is CATVGQGLNEQFF. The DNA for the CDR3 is TGTGCCACCGTGGGACAGGGTCTGAATGAGCAGTTCTTC.

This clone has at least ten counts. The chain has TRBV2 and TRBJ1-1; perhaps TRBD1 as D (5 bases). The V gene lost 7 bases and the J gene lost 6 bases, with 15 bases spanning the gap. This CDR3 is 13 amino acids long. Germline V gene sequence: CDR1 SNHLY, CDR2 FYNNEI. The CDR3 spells CASTPTGLPEAFF. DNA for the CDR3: TGTGCCAGCACCCCAACAGGCTTACCTGAAGCTTTCTTT.

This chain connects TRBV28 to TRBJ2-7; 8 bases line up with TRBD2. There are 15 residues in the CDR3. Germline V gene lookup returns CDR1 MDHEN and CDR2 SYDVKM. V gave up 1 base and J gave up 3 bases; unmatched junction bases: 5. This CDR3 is CASSLFAGGRYEQYF. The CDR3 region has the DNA TGTGCCAGCAGTTTATTTGCGGGAGGTCGCTACGAGCAGTACTTC.

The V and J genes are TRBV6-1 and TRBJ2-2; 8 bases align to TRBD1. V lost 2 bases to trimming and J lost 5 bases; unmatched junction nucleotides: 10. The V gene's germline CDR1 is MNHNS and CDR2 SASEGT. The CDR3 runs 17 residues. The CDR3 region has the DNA TGTGCCAGCAGTGAAAGGGACAGGCCCTCGGGTACCGGGGAGCTGTTTTTT. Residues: CASSERDRPSGTGELFF.

This chain's CDR3 is CASSLSWESGVRLFF. The CDR3 nucleotides are TGCGCCAGCAGCCTATCCTGGGAGTCGGGGGTTCGTCTGTTTTTT. The chain joins TRBV4-3 to TRBJ1-4; tentative D call: TRBD1 (5 bases). The germline V and J ends were trimmed by 4 bases and 14 bases, with 23 bases remaining between them. The CDR3 has 15 amino acids. The germline gives CDR1 LGHNA, CDR2 YSLEER.